The TCR beta chain under discussion was sequenced for a study of CD8 T cells in Susac syndrome. RNA amounts of roughly 0.45 to 1 ug underwent reverse transcription with random hexamers. The method of amplification for TCR beta CDR3 was immunoSEQ multiplex PCR, covering 54 Vbeta and 13 Jbeta. TCRdb reprocessed the immunoSEQ multiplex PCR reads via MiXCR and lists one record per CDR3 protein. In the table there are roughly 150,000 distinct CDR3 sequences, approximately 94% of which are singletons. Germline values: CDR1 LNHNV, CDR2 YYDKDF (reference sequence). CDR3 length equals 15 residues. The J segment lost 2 bases and the V segment lost 5 bases, leaving 6 bases of the junction unmatched. Blood CD8+ and CD4+ T cells underwent high-throughput TCR beta sequencing. The study used treatment-naive patients who had stable or active relapsing-remitting disease as multiple sclerosis controls. Both CD4+ and CD8+ T cells were negatively isolated, and TEMRA cells underwent FACS enrichment.

The specimen sequenced was CD8+ T cells from PBMCs. The chain carries TRBV15 and TRBJ2-3; 8 nucleotides match TRBD1. This sequence was found in a human donor with multiple sclerosis. The DNA for the CDR3 is TGTGCCACCAGCTTTGACAGGGGTCCCACAGATACGCAGTATTTT. As protein: CATSFDRGPTDTQYF.